This T cell receptor (beta chain) stems from a study of neurological immune-mediated disorders (dated by TCRdb to the late 2010s). Study-wide context: Among the roughly 34 multiple sclerosis patients, relapsing-remitting MS accounted for some 30 and secondary progressive MS accounted for 3. The cohort comprised 68 subjects: roughly 14 HAM/TSP patients, around 34 multiple sclerosis patients and around 20 healthy controls. Using UMI-based sequencing, the study compared peripheral blood TCR-beta repertoires from patients with HTLV-I-associated myelopathy (HAM/TSP), patients with multiple sclerosis, and healthy controls. Alongside PBMC samples, the set of 80 to 130 TCR-beta libraries contained longitudinal samples, technical triplicates, and paired CD4+ and CD8+ T-cell subsets that had been sorted. Findings and caveats that apply to the study as a whole: No association of the MS cluster with clinical or MRI features was observed, and the need for larger cohorts was stated by the authors. Phylogenetic analysis grouped repertoires from 18 of 34 MS patients into a cluster of related CDR3 sequences, suggesting a possible repertoire-level signature. The highest TCR clonal expansion was observed in HAM/TSP patients, whereas the lowest was observed in MS patients, even when compared with healthy controls. Across subjects, expanded clones never shared an identical CDR3 amino acid sequence, which suggests that the TCR-beta repertoires in every group were private.

The cysteine opens and the phenylalanine closes a CDR3 of 14 amino acids. Left in the record is the CDR3 DNA by itself, 42 bases read in frame from the first base. CDR1 is given as DFQATT and CDR2 as SNEGSKA, both from the germline V gene (reference sequence). V is clipped by 0 bases and J by 7 bases, and the sequence between their germline boundaries is 15 bases long. To synthesize cDNA, template-switch 5'RACE was performed with a primer carrying a 10-nucleotide random unique molecular identifier so that each TCR transcript was tagged. Every sequencing run yielded over 170 million TCR-beta sequences covering 15-18 subjects. Total RNA was extracted with the RNeasy kit. The KAPA Real-time Library Amplification kit was used to amplify TCR-beta VDJ regions with primers for the TCR constant region and the 5'RACE anchor. Sample indexes and Illumina adaptors were added in a first PCR, after which library yield was increased in a second PCR. After Ampure bead purification, the roughly 650 bp TCR product was size-selected on a 2% E-gel SizeSelection system. Before pooling, library quality was assessed on a Bioanalyzer, concentration was determined with Qubit, and library quantification was performed with the Kapa Library Quantification kit. An Illumina HiSeq 2500 was used to sequence the libraries paired-end at 2 x 150 bp. To increase sequence diversity, about 24-32% phiX was spiked into each library pool. The original methods were these. The UMI-based MiGEC pipeline processed quality-filtered reads and removed over 75% of raw TCR sequences during error correction. VDJ genes were aligned to IMGT germline references, and each clonotype was defined by a unique CDR3 amino acid sequence together with V-J genes. Clonal expansion, Shannon diversity and CDR3 relatedness were evaluated with VDJtools (CalcPairwiseDistances, ClusterSamples), while phylogenetic trees were built in CLCbio workbench. Clones with at least 8 unique UMIs were defined as expanded, with this threshold being based on coefficient-of-variation modelling across technical triplicates. Using fastp at Q25 and MiXCR, TCRdb reprocessed the public reads and kept productive beta chains. CDR3 protein sequences are deduplicated, and each keeps its most common genes and DNA. TCRdb, not the authors, supplied the V and J calls. The sample table contains about 35,000 distinct CDR3 sequences; only one count was recorded for 3.5% to 4% of them. 2% to 2.5% of the sample is in the top ten clones.

Libraries from unsorted PBMCs were made from 2 million PBMCs kept in RNAlater at -80 degrees C until RNA extraction. Multiple sclerosis patients were enrolled in a US clinical protocol evaluating disease progression by magnetic resonance imaging. PBMCs were separated from peripheral blood using Ficoll-Hypaque density gradient centrifugation and then cryopreserved in liquid nitrogen. This clonotype was detected ten times or more. The specificity of this receptor is unknown. Base qualities are missing; no much larger clone stands one base away. This clonotype originated in a man aged 25 to 40 with multiple sclerosis. Sequenced: PBMCs. The chain is made from TRBV20-1 and TRBJ1-2, with no reliable assignment of the D segment. The nucleotide sequence is TGCAGTGCTAGAGATAAAACGCCATCGGGTGGCTACACCTTC. Translated, this gives CSARDKTPSGGYTF.